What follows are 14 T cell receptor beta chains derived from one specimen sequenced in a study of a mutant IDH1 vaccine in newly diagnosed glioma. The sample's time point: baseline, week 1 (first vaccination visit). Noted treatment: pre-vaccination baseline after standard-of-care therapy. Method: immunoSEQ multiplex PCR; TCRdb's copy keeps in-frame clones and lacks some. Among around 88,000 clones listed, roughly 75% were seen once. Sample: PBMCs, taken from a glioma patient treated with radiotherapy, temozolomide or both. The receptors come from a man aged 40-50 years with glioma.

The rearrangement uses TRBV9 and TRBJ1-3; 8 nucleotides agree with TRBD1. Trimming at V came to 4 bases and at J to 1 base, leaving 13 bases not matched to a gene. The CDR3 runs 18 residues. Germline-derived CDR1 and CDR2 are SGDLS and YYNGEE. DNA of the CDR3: TGTGCCAGCAGCCCCAGACTTAGAGGGACAGGATCTGGAAACACCATATATTTT. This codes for CASSPRLRGTGSGNTIYF.

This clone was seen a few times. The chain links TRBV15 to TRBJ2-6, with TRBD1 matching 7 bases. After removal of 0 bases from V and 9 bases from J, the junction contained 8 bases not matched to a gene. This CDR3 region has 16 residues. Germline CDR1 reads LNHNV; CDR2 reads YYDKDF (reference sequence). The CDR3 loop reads CATSREPQGNLNVLTF. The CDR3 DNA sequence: TGTGCCACCAGCAGAGAGCCACAGGGGAACCTCAACGTCCTGACTTTC.

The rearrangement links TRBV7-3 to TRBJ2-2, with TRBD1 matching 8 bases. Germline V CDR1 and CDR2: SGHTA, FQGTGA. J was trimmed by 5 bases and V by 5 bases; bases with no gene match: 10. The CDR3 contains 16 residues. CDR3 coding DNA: TGTGCCAGCAGCAACCGGACAGGGTGGGGGACCGGGGAGCTGTTTTTT. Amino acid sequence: CASSNRTGWGTGELFF.

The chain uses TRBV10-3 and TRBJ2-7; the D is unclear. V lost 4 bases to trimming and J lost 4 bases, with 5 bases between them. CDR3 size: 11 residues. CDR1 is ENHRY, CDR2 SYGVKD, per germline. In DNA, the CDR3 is TGTGCCATCAGTGCAGAGTACGAGCAGTACTTC. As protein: CAISAEYEQYF.

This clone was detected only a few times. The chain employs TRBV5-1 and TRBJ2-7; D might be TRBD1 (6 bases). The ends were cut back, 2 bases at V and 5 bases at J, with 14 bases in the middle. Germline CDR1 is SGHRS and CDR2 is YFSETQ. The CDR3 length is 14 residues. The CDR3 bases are TGCGCCAGCAGCTTTGGGGGCAACCGGAACGAGCAGTACTTC. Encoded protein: CASSFGGNRNEQYF.

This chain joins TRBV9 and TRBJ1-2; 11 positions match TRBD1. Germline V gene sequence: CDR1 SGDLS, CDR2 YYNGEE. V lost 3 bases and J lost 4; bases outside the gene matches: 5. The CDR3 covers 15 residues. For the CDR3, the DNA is TGTGCCAGCAGCGAGGGACAGGGGGTCTTCTATGGCTACACCTTC. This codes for CASSEGQGVFYGYTF.

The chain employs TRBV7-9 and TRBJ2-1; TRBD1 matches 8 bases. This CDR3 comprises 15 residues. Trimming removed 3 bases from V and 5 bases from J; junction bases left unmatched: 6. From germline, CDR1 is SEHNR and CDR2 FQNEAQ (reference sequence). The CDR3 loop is CASSFRDRSDNEQFF. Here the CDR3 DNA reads TGTGCCAGCAGCTTCCGGGACAGGTCTGACAATGAGCAGTTCTTC.

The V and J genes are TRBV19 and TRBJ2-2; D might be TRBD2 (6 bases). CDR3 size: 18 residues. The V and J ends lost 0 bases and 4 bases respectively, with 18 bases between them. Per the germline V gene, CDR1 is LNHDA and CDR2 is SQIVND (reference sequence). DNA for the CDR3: TGTGCCAGTAGTATAGAACGGGGGAGTTCCAGAGGCACCGGGGAGCTGTTTTTT. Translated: CASSIERGSSRGTGELFF.

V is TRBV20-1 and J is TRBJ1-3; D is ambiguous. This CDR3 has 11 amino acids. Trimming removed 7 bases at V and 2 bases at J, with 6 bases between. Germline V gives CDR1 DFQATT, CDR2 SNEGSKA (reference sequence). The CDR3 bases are TGCAGTGTTAGGACTGGAAACACCATATATTTT. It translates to CSVRTGNTIYF.

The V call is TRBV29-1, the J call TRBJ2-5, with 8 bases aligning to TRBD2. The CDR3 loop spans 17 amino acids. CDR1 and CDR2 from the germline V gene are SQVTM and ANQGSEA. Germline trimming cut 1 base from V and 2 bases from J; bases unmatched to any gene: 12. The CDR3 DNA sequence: TGCAGCGTTGAAGGTTATAGCGGGGCCTTAGAGCAAGAGACCCAGTACTTC. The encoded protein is CSVEGYSGALEQETQYF.

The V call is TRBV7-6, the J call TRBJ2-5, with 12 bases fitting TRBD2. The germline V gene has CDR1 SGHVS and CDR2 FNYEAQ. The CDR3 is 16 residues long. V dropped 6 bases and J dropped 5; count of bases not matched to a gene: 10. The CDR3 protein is CASSRLAGDGGETQYF. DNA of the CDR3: TGTGCCAGCAGTAGACTAGCGGGAGATGGGGGGGAGACCCAGTACTTC.

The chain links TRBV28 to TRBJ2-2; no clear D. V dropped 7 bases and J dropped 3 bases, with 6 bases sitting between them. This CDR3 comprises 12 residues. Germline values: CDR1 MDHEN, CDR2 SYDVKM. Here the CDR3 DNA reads TGTGCCAGCATGAGAGACACCGGGGAGCTGTTTTTT. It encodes CASMRDTGELFF.

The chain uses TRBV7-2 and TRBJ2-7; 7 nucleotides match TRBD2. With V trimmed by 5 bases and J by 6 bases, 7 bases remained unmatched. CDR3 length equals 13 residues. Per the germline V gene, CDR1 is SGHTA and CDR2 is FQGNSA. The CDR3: CASSPPWGGEQYF. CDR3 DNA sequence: TGTGCCAGCAGCCCACCCTGGGGGGGCGAGCAGTACTTC.

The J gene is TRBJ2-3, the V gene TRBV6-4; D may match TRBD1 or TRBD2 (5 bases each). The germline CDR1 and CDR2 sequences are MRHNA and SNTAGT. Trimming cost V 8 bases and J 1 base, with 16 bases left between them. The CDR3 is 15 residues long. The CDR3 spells CASARGAGGTDTQYF. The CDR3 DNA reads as TGTGCCAGCGCTCGAGGGGCCGGGGGCACAGATACGCAGTATTTT.